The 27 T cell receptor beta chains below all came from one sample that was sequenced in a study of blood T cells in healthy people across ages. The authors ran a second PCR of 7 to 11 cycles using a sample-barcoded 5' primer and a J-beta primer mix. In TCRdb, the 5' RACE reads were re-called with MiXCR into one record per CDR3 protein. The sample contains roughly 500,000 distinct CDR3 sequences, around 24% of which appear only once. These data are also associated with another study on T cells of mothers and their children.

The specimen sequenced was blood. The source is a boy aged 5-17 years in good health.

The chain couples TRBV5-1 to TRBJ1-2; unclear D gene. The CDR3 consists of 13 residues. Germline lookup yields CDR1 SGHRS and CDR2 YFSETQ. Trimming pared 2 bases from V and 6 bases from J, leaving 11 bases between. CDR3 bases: TGCGCCAGCAGCTTCTCACCCGATGATGGCTACACCTTC. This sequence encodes CASSFSPDDGYTF.

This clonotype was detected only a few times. The CDR3 DNA sequence: TGTGCCAGCAGTGAGGAGGACACCCTAATATATCGCACAGATACGCAGTATTTT. It specifies CASSEEDTLIYRTDTQYF. The chain recombines TRBV6-1 with TRBJ2-3; either TRBD1 or TRBD2 may supply D (5 bases each). Germline-derived CDR1 and CDR2 are MNHNS and SASEGT. This CDR3 contains 18 residues. V gave up 3 bases and J gave up 1 base, with 20 bases separating them.

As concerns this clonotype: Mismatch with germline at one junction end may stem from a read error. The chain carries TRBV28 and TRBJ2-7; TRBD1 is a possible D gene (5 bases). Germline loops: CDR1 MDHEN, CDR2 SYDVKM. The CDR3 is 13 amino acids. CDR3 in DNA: TGTGTCAGCAGTTCAGGGCCGACCTACGAGCAGTACTTC. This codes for CVSSSGPTYEQYF.

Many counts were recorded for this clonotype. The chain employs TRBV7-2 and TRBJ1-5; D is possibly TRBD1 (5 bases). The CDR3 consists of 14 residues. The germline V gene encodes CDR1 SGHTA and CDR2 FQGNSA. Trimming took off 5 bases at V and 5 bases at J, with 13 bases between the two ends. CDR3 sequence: CASSTSTGDQPQHF. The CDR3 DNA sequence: TGTGCCAGCAGCACCTCTACGGGGGATCAGCCCCAGCATTTT.

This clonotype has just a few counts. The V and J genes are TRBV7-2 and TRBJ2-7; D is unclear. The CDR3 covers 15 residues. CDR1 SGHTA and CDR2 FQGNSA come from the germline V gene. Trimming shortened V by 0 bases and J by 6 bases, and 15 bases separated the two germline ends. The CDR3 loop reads CASSLAMRNDVEQYF. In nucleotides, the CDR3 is TGTGCCAGCAGCTTAGCGATGAGGAACGACGTCGAGCAGTACTTC. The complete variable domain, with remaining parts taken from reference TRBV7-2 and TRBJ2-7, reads GAGVSQSPSNKVTEKGKDVELRCDPISGHTALYWYRQSLGQGLEFLIYFQGNSAPDKSGLPSDRFSAERTGGSVSTLTIQRTQQEDSAVYLCASSLAMRNDVEQYFGPGTRLTVT.

The CDR3: CSASYKYPNTEAFF. Written as DNA, the CDR3 is TGCAGTGCTAGTTATAAGTACCCGAACACTGAAGCTTTCTTT. The chain carries TRBV20-1 and TRBJ1-1; D remains unclear. This CDR3 spans 14 amino acids. V dropped 3 bases and J dropped 1 base, with 12 bases sitting between them. Germline loops: CDR1 DFQATT, CDR2 SNEGSKA (reference sequence).

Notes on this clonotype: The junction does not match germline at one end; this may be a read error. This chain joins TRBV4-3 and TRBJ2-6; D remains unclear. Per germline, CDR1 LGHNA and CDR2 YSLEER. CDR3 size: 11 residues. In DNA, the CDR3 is TGCGCCAGCGGCCAAGTCCCAGGACCGGCTTTC. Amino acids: CASGQVPGPAF.

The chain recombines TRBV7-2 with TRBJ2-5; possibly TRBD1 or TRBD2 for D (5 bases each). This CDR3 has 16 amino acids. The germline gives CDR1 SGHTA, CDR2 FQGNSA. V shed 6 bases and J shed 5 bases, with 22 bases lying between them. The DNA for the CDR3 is TGTGCCAGCAGAGCCAACACAGGTTTAGGGACGGAGACCCAGTACTTC. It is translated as CASRANTGLGTETQYF. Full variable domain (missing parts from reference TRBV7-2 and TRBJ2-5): GAGVSQSPSNKVTEKGKDVELRCDPISGHTALYWYRQSLGQGLEFLIYFQGNSAPDKSGLPSDRFSAERTGGSVSTLTIQRTQQEDSAVYLCASRANTGLGTETQYFGPGTRLLVL.

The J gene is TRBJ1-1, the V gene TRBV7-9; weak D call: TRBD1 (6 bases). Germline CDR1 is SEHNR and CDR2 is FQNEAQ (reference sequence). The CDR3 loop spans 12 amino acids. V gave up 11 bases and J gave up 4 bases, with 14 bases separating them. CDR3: CALRRGPTEAFF. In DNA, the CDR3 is TGTGCCCTTCGACGGGGGCCCACTGAAGCTTTCTTT. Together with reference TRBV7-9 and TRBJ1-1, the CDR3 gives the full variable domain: DTGVSQNPRHKITKRGQNVTFRCDPISEHNRLYWYRQTLGQGPEFLTYFQNEAQLEKSRLLSDRFSAERPKGSFSTLEIQRTEQGDSAMYLCALRRGPTEAFFGQGTRLTVV.

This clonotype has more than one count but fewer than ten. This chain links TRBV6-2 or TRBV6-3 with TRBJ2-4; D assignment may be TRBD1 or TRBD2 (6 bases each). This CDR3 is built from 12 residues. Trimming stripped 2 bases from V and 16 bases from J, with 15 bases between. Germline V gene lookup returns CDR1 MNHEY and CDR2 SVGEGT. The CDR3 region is CASSYRRDTYYF. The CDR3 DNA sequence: TGTGCCAGCAGTTACCGGAGGGACACCTACTACTTC.

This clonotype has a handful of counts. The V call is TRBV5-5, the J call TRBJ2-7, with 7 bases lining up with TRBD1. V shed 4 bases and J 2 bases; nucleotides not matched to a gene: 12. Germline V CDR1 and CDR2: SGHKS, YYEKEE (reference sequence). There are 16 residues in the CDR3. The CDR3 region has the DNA TGTGCCAGCAGCGGAATCCGGGGACAGACTCCCTACGAGCAGTACTTC. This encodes CASSGIRGQTPYEQYF.

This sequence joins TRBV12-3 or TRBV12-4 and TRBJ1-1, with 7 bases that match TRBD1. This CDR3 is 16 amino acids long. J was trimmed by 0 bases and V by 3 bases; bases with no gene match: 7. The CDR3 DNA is TGTGCCAGCAGTTTGGGACGACAGGGATTGAACACTGAAGCTTTCTTT. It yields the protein CASSLGRQGLNTEAFF.

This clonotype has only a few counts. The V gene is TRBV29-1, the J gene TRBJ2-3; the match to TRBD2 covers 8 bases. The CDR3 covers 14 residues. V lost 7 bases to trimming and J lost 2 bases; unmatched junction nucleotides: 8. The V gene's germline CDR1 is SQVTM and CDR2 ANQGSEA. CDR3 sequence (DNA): TGCAGCGCACGCGGGAGGTCTACCACAGATACGCAGTATTTT. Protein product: CSARGRSTTDTQYF.

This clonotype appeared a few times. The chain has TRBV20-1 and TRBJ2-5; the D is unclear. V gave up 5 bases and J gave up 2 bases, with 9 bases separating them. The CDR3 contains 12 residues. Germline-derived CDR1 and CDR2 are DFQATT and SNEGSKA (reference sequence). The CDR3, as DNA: TGCAGTGCTCGGGCAATGCAAGAGACCCAGTACTTC. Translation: CSARAMQETQYF.

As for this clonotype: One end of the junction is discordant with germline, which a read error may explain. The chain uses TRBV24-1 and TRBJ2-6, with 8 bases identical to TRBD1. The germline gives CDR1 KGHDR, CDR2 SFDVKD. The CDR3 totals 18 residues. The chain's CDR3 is CTTSDIGDRPSGANVLTF. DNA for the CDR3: TGTACCACCAGTGATATAGGGGACAGGCCCTCTGGGGCCAACGTCCTGACTTTC.

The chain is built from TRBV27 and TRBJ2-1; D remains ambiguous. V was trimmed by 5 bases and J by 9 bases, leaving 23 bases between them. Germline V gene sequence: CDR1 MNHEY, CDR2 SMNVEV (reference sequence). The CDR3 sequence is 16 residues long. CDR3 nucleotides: TGTGCCAGCAGTGGACGGACCACCAAGCGTGGTAGTGAGCAGTTCTTC. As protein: CASSGRTTKRGSEQFF.

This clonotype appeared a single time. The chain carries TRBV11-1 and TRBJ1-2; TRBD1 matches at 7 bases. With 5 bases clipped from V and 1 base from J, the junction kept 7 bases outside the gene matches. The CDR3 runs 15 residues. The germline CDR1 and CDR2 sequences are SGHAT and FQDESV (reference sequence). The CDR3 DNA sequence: TGTGCCAGCAGCAGACCGACAGGGATTAACTATGGCTACACCTTC. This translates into CASSRPTGINYGYTF.

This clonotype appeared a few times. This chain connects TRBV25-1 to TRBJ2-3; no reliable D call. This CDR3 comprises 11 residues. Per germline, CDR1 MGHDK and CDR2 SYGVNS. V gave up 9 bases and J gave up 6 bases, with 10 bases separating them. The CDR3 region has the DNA TGTGCCAGTCAAGAGTCGGATACGCAGTATTTT. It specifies CASQESDTQYF.

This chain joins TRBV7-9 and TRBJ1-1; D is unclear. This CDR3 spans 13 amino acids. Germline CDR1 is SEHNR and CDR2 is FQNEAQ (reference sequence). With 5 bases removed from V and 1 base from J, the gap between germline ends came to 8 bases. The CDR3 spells CASSPRKNTEAFF. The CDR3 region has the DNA TGTGCCAGCAGCCCTCGGAAGAACACTGAAGCTTTCTTT. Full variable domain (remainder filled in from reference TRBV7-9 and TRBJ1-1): DTGVSQNPRHKITKRGQNVTFRCDPISEHNRLYWYRQTLGQGPEFLTYFQNEAQLEKSRLLSDRFSAERPKGSFSTLEIQRTEQGDSAMYLCASSPRKNTEAFFGQGTRLTVV.

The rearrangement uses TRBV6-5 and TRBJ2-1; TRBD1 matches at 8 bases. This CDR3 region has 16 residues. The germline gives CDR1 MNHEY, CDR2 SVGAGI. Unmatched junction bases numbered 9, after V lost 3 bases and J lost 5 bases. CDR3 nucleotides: TGTGCCAGCAGTTATGACAGGGGTAGTTTCAACAATGAGCAGTTCTTC. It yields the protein CASSYDRGSFNNEQFF.

The CDR3 nucleotides read TGTGCCACCAGCAGAGGGACAGGCGACGGCTACACCTTC. Its translation is CATSRGTGDGYTF. The chain has TRBV15 and TRBJ1-2, with 7 bases lining up with TRBD1. The CDR3 sequence is 13 residues long. Germline CDR1 LNHNV, CDR2 YYDKDF (reference sequence). V gave up 1 base and J gave up 8 bases; unmatched junction bases: 4.

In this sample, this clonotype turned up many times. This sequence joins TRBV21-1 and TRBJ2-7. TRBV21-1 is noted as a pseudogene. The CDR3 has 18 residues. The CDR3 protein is CASSKALWETGATYEQYF. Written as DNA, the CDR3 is TGTGCCAGCAGCAAAGCGCTTTGGGAGACAGGGGCTACCTACGAGCAGTACTTC.

The CDR3 is CASTPRAGREQYF. CDR3 coding DNA: TGTGCCAGCACCCCACGAGCAGGCCGCGAGCAGTACTTC. The rearrangement uses TRBV28 and TRBJ2-7; D gene uncertain. This CDR3 is 13 amino acids long. The V gene lost 7 bases and the J gene lost 6 bases, with 16 bases spanning the gap. Germline V CDR1 and CDR2: MDHEN, SYDVKM.

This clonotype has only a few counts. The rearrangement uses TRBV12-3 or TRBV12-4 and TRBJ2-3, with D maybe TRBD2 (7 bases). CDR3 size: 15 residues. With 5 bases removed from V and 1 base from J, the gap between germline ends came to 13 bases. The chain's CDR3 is CASSRGGVGTDTQYF. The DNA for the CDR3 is TGTGCCAGCAGTCGAGGGGGGGTAGGCACAGATACGCAGTATTTT.

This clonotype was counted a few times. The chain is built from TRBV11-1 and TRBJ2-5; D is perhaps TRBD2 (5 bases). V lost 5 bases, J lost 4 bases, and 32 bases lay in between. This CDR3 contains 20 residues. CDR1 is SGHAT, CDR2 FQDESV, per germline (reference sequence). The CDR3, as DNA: TGTGCCAGCAGCCGTGTATTGGCGGCTAGCTCGCCGCTTTGGGGAGAGACCCAGTACTTC. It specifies CASSRVLAASSPLWGETQYF.

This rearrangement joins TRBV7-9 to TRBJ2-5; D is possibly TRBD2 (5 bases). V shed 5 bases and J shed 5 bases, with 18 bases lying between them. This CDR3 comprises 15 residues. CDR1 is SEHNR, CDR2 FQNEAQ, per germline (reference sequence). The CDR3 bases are TGTGCCAGCAGCATAAGCCTCCGGGGTCCGGAGACCCAGTACTTC. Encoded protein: CASSISLRGPETQYF.

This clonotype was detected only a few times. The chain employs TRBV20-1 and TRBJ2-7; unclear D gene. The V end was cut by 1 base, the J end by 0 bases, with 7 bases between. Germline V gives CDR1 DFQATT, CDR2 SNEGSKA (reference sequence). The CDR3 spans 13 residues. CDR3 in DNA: TGCAGTGCTAGAGGTCCCGCCTCCTACGAGCAGTACTTC. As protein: CSARGPASYEQYF.